The following is a T cell receptor (beta chain) sequence with its context. No antigen is known for it. These data come from a study of regulatory T cells in long-lasting Graves disease. Findings and limits, study-wide: The researchers studied only peripheral blood, not thyroid tissue. Persistent patients shared more public clonotypes (over 2,500) than new patients (under 1,000). Persistent-disease Graves' patients showed less TCR diversity than new cases.

Described time point: persistent/refractory GD, antithyroid drugs over 5 years with positive TRAb. Construction of the TCR library relied on RNA isolated from PBMCs. Germline V lookup: CDR1 MNHNS, CDR2 SASEGT. The trim removed 4 bases at V and 5 bases at J, leaving 9 bases unmatched. CDR3 length equals 16 residues. Combining iRepertoire HTBI primers with Arm-PCR of CDR3 regions, the authors built TCR beta libraries. TCRdb reprocessed the multiplex PCR reads with MiXCR, giving one entry per CDR3 protein. Seen here are some 420,000 distinct CDR3 sequences, about 22% observed once, and the top ten hold around 12%.

The TCR was taken from a female donor with Graves disease. The chain uses TRBV6-1 and TRBJ2-2; TRBD2 aligns across 8 bases. The sequences come from peripheral blood mononuclear cells (PBMCs), collected when the disease was refractory, from a patient treated with antithyroid drugs. The CDR3, as DNA: TGTGCCAGCAGTGCCCGATCGCCGGGGGGGACCGGGGAGCTGTTTTTT. It codes for CASSARSPGGTGELFF.